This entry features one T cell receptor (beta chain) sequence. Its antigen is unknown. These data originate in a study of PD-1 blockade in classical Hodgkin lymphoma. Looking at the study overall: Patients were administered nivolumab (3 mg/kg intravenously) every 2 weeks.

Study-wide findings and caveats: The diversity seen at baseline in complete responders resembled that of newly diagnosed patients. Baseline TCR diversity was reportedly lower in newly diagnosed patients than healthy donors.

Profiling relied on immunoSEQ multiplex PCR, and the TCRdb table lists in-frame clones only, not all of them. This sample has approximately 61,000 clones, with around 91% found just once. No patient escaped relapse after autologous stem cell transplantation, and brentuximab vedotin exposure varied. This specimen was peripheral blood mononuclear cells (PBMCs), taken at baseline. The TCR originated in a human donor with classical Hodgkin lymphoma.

CDR3 region: CASSPTQAKPYGYTF. CDR3 DNA sequence: TGTGCCAGCTCACCTACACAAGCTAAACCTTATGGCTACACCTTC. The J gene is TRBJ1-2, the V gene TRBV18; no clear D. Germline CDR1 reads KGHSH; CDR2 reads LQKENI. Trimming pared 3 bases from V and 5 bases from J, leaving 16 bases between. This CDR3 has 15 amino acids.